Given below is one T cell receptor (beta chain) in context. Its antigen remains unknown. The entry originates in a study of post-analysis software for immune sequencing data. The overall study: Multiple sclerosis in the patients followed relapsing-remitting, secondary progressive and progressive-relapsing courses. Study-level findings and limits: Four or five TRBV segments, TRBV5-6, TRBV5-1 and TRBV20-1 among them, were found more frequent in patients than controls.

The germline CDR1 and CDR2 sequences are SGDLS and YYNGEE. Trimming stripped 4 bases from V and 8 bases from J, with 18 bases between. The CDR3 is 14 amino acids. TCR beta cDNA libraries included unique molecular identifiers. TCRdb re-derived calls from the PCR reads in MiXCR, one entry per CDR3 protein. Among about 800,000 distinct CDR3 sequences listed, roughly 30% were seen once. The TCR originated in a girl aged 5-17 years with multiple sclerosis. Source material: blood. The rearrangement joins TRBV9 to TRBJ1-1; D is undetermined. The CDR3 loop is CASSPPTAGLEAFF. The CDR3 coding sequence is TGTGCCAGCAGCCCCCCCACGGCCGGCCTGGAAGCTTTCTTT.